This T cell receptor (beta chain) appears in the sequencing data of a study of shared clonotypes between healthy human individuals. The assay was run at deep level. Assay used: immunoSEQ multiplex PCR; TCRdb lists only in-frame clones, some missing. The sample includes about 480,000 clones, nearly 80% of them seen just once. This CDR3 contains 16 residues. Germline values: CDR1 MDHEN, CDR2 SYDVKM. V gave up 10 bases and J gave up 2 bases; unmatched junction bases: 16. The chain recombines TRBV28 with TRBJ2-7; 8 nucleotides agree with TRBD2. This sequence originates from a woman aged 40 to 50 in good health. Some clones in this sample may be carry-over from other donors' samples. Sequenced input: PBMCs. The chain's CDR3 is CATCSGREGLPYEQYF. In DNA, the CDR3 is TGTGCCACCTGCTCAGGACGGGAGGGCTTACCCTACGAGCAGTACTTC.